These 27 T cell receptor beta chains originate from one sample sequenced in a study of T-cell reconstitution after alpha-beta-depleted transplantation in children. The TCRbeta library incorporated unique molecular identifiers. TCRdb analysed the PCR reads with MiXCR anew, one entry per CDR3 protein. Among about 640,000 distinct CDR3 sequences, 10% to 15% were seen once, and the ten largest hold 2.2%. The material sequenced was PBMCs, mostly from graft donor cells, taken 360 days after TCRalphabeta/CD19-depleted stem cell transplant. All receptors come from a male patient under 18 who had a stem cell transplant for acute myeloid leukemia, so the T cells may come from the graft donor.

This clonotype was counted many times. The V gene is TRBV29-1, the J gene TRBJ2-7; no clear D gene. Germline loops: CDR1 SQVTM, CDR2 ANQGSEA. The V end lost 3 bases, the J end lost 0 bases, and 9 bases lay between the germline ends. This CDR3 contains 13 residues. For the CDR3, the DNA is TGCAGCGTTGAGGCAGCTAACTCCTACGAGCAGTACTTC. Translation: CSVEAANSYEQYF.

This chain joins TRBV12-3 or TRBV12-4 and TRBJ2-6; D remains unclear. The CDR3 runs 13 residues. The V end lost 10 bases, the J end lost 4 bases, and 11 bases lay between the germline ends. The CDR3 loop is CATTRSGANVLTF. For the CDR3, the DNA is TGTGCCACCACCCGATCCGGGGCCAACGTCCTGACTTTC.

This clonotype was picked up a small number of times. This chain joins TRBV12-3 or TRBV12-4 and TRBJ1-3; D remains ambiguous. The germline V and J ends were trimmed by 1 base and 0 bases, with 7 bases remaining between them. CDR3 length: 15 residues. The CDR3 region has the DNA TGTGCCAGCAGTTTAGTCCGAGGCTCTGGAAACACCATATATTTT. Translating it yields CASSLVRGSGNTIYF.

In this sample, this clonotype turned up a few times. CDR3 DNA sequence: TGCAGCGTTTTACAGGGGAATCTCCCCGGGGAGCTGTTTTTT. Its translation is CSVLQGNLPGELFF. V is TRBV29-1 and J is TRBJ2-2; 7 nucleotides agree with TRBD1. The CDR3 is 14 residues long. The V gene's germline CDR1 is SQVTM and CDR2 ANQGSEA. The ends lost 5 bases at V and 6 bases at J; junction bases unmatched: 9.

The CDR3: CASSYLSYGYTF. DNA of the CDR3: TGTGCCAGCAGCTACCTCAGCTATGGCTACACCTTC. The chain links TRBV7-9 to TRBJ1-2; D remains unclear. From germline, CDR1 is SEHNR and CDR2 FQNEAQ (reference sequence). This CDR3 has 12 amino acids. V gave up 4 bases and J gave up 4 bases, with 7 bases separating them.

This clonotype was recorded many times. The chain carries TRBV28 and TRBJ2-1; D is ambiguous. CDR3 size: 14 residues. V dropped 1 base and J dropped 9 bases, with 13 bases sitting between them. Germline CDR1 MDHEN, CDR2 SYDVKM. In DNA, the CDR3 is TGTGCCAGCAGTTTATACAGAACCTCGGGTGAGCAGTTCTTC. Amino acids: CASSLYRTSGEQFF.

There are a few counts of this clonotype. The rearrangement uses TRBV12-3 or TRBV12-4 and TRBJ2-5; the D is unclear. V lost 6 bases and J lost 5, with 10 bases in between. The CDR3 contains 12 residues. The CDR3 sequence is CASSQKRETQYF. CDR3 nucleotides: TGTGCCAGCAGCCAAAAACGGGAGACCCAGTACTTC.

The chain joins TRBV7-8 to TRBJ2-6, with D tentatively TRBD2 (5 bases). The V gene's germline CDR1 is SGHVS and CDR2 FQNEAQ. V was trimmed by 6 bases and J by 4 bases, leaving 13 bases between them. The CDR3 totals 15 residues. CDR3 nucleotide sequence: TGTGCCAGCAGGGACTTCACGGCCGGGGCCAACGTCCTGACTTTC. Amino acids: CASRDFTAGANVLTF.

The chain joins TRBV4-3 to TRBJ2-2, with a possible D match to TRBD2 (5 bases). Trimming removed 0 bases from V and 3 bases from J, with 17 bases in between. CDR1 is LGHNA and CDR2 is YSLEER in the germline V gene. The CDR3 has 18 residues. The CDR3 nucleotides read TGCGCCAGCAGCCAAGATTGGTCGTCTAGCCGCTACACCGGGGAGCTGTTTTTT. Translated, it gives CASSQDWSSSRYTGELFF.

The chain recombines TRBV28 with TRBJ1-1, with D unclear. With 2 bases removed from V and 1 base from J, the gap between germline ends came to 11 bases. CDR1 MDHEN and CDR2 SYDVKM come from the germline V gene. The CDR3 length is 15 residues. The CDR3 DNA follows: TGTGCCAGCAGTTTACATCCCGGAGCGAACACTGAAGCTTTCTTT. As protein: CASSLHPGANTEAFF.

This clonotype has only a few counts. This sequence joins TRBV20-1 and TRBJ2-3, with 9 bases fitting TRBD2. Per the germline V gene, CDR1 is DFQATT and CDR2 is SNEGSKA (reference sequence). The trim removed 1 base at V and 3 bases at J, leaving 5 bases unmatched. This CDR3 comprises 15 residues. Written as DNA, the CDR3 is TGCAGTGCTAGAGTCCAGCGGGGGGAGACAGATACGCAGTATTTT. This codes for CSARVQRGETDTQYF.

A few counts support this clonotype. The chain combines TRBV29-1 with TRBJ2-1; a weak D match, TRBD1 (6 bases). Germline CDR1 and CDR2: SQVTM and ANQGSEA. V was cut by 7 bases and J by 9 bases, with 16 bases left in between. The CDR3 is 12 residues long. In DNA, the CDR3 is TGCAGCGCGATACTACAGGGAGCTGAGCAGTTCTTC. Protein: CSAILQGAEQFF.

This chain connects TRBV28 to TRBJ2-7; D gene unclear. Between the trimmed V and J ends, which lost 5 bases and 0 bases, there was a span of 14 bases. This CDR3 is 15 amino acids long. Germline V lookup: CDR1 MDHEN, CDR2 SYDVKM. CDR3 DNA: TGTGCCAGCAGTGACCCTATAACCATCTCCTACGAGCAGTACTTC. This gives the protein CASSDPITISYEQYF.

The chain uses TRBV10-3 and TRBJ2-1, with D possibly matching TRBD2 (5 bases). Germline V CDR1 and CDR2: ENHRY, SYGVKD. The CDR3 length is 14 residues. V dropped 8 bases and J dropped 5 bases, with 16 bases sitting between them. CDR3 residues: CAIPLGDPDNEQFF. CDR3 DNA: TGTGCCATCCCCTTGGGAGACCCGGACAATGAGCAGTTCTTC.

The chain is built from TRBV7-8 and TRBJ2-1; 10 nucleotides match TRBD2. Germline CDR1 SGHVS, CDR2 FQNEAQ. V was pared by 2 bases and J by 9 bases, with 7 bases of the junction left unmatched. The CDR3 is 15 amino acids. The CDR3 loop is CASSLNSLAGVEQFF. The CDR3 coding sequence is TGTGCCAGCAGCTTAAATAGCCTAGCGGGAGTTGAGCAGTTCTTC.

The chain recombines TRBV29-1 with TRBJ2-3; D might be TRBD2 (6 bases). The CDR3 sequence is 15 residues long. The germline V gene has CDR1 SQVTM and CDR2 ANQGSEA. Trimming took 3 bases from V and 2 from J, leaving 15 bases between them. The CDR3 region has the DNA TGCAGCGTTGAGCTACAGCGGGTCCCCACAGATACGCAGTATTTT. This translates into CSVELQRVPTDTQYF.

The gene calls are TRBV30 and TRBJ2-2, with D maybe TRBD2 (5 bases). The germline V and J ends were trimmed by 3 bases and 6 bases, with 14 bases remaining between them. The CDR3 consists of 14 residues. Germline loops: CDR1 GTSNPN, CDR2 SVGIG (reference sequence). DNA for the CDR3: TGTGCCTGGAGGATCGGGGAAGGTCCCGGGGAGCTGTTTTTT. It is translated as CAWRIGEGPGELFF.

The chain joins TRBV7-2 to TRBJ2-3; 14 bases fit TRBD2. The germline CDR1 and CDR2 sequences are SGHTA and FQGNSA. The junction had 6 bases not matched to a gene; V was cut back by 0 bases and J by 4 bases. There are 18 residues in the CDR3. The CDR3 spells CASSLARLAGGPADTQYF. The CDR3 DNA reads as TGTGCCAGCAGCTTAGCCCGACTAGCGGGAGGGCCCGCAGATACGCAGTATTTT.

This clonotype has a count of ten or more. V gene TRBV27 combines with J gene TRBJ2-7; D perhaps matches TRBD1 (6 bases). V was clipped by 4 bases and J by 6 bases, with 19 bases between them. The germline gives CDR1 MNHEY, CDR2 SMNVEV (reference sequence). The CDR3 sequence is 15 residues long. The CDR3 spells CASSSLGQAVGEQYF. CDR3 in DNA: TGTGCCAGCAGTTCGCTGGGACAAGCCGTCGGCGAGCAGTACTTC.

In this sample, this clonotype turned up many times. The rearrangement links TRBV18 to TRBJ2-3; 8 bases agree with TRBD2. The CDR3 has 16 amino acids. V was clipped by 1 base and J by 4 bases; unmatched bases: 7. CDR1 is KGHSH, CDR2 LQKENI, per germline. The CDR3 DNA follows: TGTGCCAGCTCACCACTTGTTAGCGGGGCGTCAGATACGCAGTATTTT. It codes for CASSPLVSGASDTQYF.

This clonotype has just a few counts. The chain uses TRBV12-3 or TRBV12-4 and TRBJ1-5; maybe TRBD1 (6 bases). The CDR3 covers 15 residues. Between the trimmed V and J ends, which lost 7 bases and 5 bases, there was a span of 18 bases. The CDR3 region is CASNFGGLRDQPQHF. CDR3 nucleotide sequence: TGTGCCAGCAATTTTGGGGGGCTTCGAGATCAGCCCCAGCATTTT.

This clonotype was found many times. This chain uses TRBV5-1 with TRBJ2-7; D is uncertain. CDR3 length equals 15 residues. V shed 0 bases and J shed 5 bases, with 15 bases lying between them. Germline values: CDR1 SGHRS, CDR2 YFSETQ. The CDR3, as DNA: TGCGCCAGCAGCTTGGGGTCCGATATCCCGCACGAGCAGTACTTC. Translation: CASSLGSDIPHEQYF. The whole variable domain, filled in from reference TRBV5-1 and TRBJ2-7, reads KAGVTQTPRYLIKTRGQQVTLSCSPISGHRSVSWYQQTPGQGLQFLFEYFSETQRNKGNFPGRFSGRQFSNSRSEMNVSTLELGDSALYLCASSLGSDIPHEQYFGPGTRLTVT.

The chain is built from TRBV21-1 and TRBJ2-5; the table's TRBD2 call for D was not verified on the DNA. TRBV21-1 is given as a pseudogene. The CDR3 sequence is 16 residues long. The CDR3 loop is CASSKETSGSGETQYF. In DNA form, the CDR3 reads TGTGCCAGCAGCAAAGAAACTAGCGGGAGTGGAGAGACCCAGTACTTC.

A few counts support this clonotype. The chain joins TRBV6-2 or TRBV6-3 to TRBJ2-7; possibly TRBD1 for D (6 bases). Germline V gene lookup returns CDR1 MNHEY and CDR2 SVGEGT. The CDR3 contains 15 residues. V was shortened by 2 bases and J by 2 bases, with 13 bases between the two germline ends. Written as DNA, the CDR3 is TGTGCCAGCAGTTACCGTCGACAGGCTACCTACGAGCAGTACTTC. Translation gives CASSYRRQATYEQYF.

This clonotype appeared a few times. V and J are TRBV7-6 and TRBJ1-5; 9 positions match TRBD1. Looked up from germline, CDR1 is SGHVS and CDR2 is FNYEAQ. This CDR3 has 17 amino acids. J lost 0 bases, V lost 1 base, and 4 bases had no gene match. The CDR3 sequence: CASSLGDREVSNQPQHF. The DNA for the CDR3 is TGTGCCAGCAGCTTAGGGGACAGGGAGGTTAGCAATCAGCCCCAGCATTTT.

The V call is TRBV4-1, the J call TRBJ1-1, with D possibly being TRBD1 (5 bases). The CDR3 runs 16 residues. Germline CDR1 reads MGHRA; CDR2 reads YSYEKL. Trimming removed 0 bases from V and 4 bases from J, with 15 bases in between. DNA of the CDR3: TGCGCCAGCAGCCAAGATTCTATCGACGGGACCACTGAAGCTTTCTTT. This codes for CASSQDSIDGTTEAFF.

V and J are TRBV7-6 and TRBJ2-5, with 13 bases aligning to TRBD2. The CDR3 contains 19 residues. Germline CDR1 SGHVS, CDR2 FNYEAQ. With 0 bases clipped from V and 6 bases from J, the junction kept 13 bases outside the gene matches. The CDR3 loop is CASSLAGGPGLAGAKTQYF. In DNA form, the CDR3 reads TGTGCCAGCAGCTTAGCGGGGGGCCCCGGACTAGCGGGAGCAAAGACCCAGTACTTC.